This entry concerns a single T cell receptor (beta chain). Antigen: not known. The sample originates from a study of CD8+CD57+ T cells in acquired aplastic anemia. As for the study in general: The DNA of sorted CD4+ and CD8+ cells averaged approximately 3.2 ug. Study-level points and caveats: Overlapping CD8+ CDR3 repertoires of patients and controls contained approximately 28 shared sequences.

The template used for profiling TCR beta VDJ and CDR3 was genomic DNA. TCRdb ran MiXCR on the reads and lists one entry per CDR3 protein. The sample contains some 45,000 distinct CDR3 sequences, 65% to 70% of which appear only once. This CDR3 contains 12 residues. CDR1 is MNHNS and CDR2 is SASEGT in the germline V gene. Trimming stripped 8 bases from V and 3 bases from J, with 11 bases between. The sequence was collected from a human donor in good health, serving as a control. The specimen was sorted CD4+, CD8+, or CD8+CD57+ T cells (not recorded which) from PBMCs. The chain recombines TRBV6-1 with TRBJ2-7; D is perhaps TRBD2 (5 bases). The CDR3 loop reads CASSPRDYEQYF. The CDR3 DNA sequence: TGTGCCAGCTCTCCTCGGGACTACGAGCAGTACTTC.